The rows below give T cell receptor beta chains drawn from one sample of a study of blood T cell repertoires in COVID-19. Clones were sequenced by immunoSEQ multiplex PCR, and TCRdb holds only the in-frame ones, with some missing. The table shows some 48,000 clones, with about 84% occurring only once. Sequences were obtained from peripheral blood. The receptors stem from a human donor in a cohort sampled during active COVID-19. CDR3s include the opening cysteine and the closing phenylalanine or tryptophan. Each record gives: J gene, D gene, V gene, CDR3 protein. D genes are given only for firm matches.

TRBJ2-1,TRBD1,TRBV7-2,CASSSPTGTEQFF
TRBJ1-2,.,TRBV30,CAWSDARGYTF
TRBJ1-2,.,TRBV7-2,CASSLGWAGYTF
TRBJ2-5,TRBD2,TRBV2,CASSLGGLAVQETQYF
TRBJ2-7,TRBD2,TRBV5-8,CASSLARLAGGPSYEQYF
TRBJ2-5,TRBD2,TRBV4-1,CASSLIAGGYETQYF
TRBJ1-2,.,TRBV5-3,CARSPLLQRGNYGYTF
TRBJ2-3,TRBD1,TRBV11-3,CASSSRTGGADTQYF
TRBJ2-1,TRBD1,TRBV4-2,CASSPGDSTNEQFF
TRBJ1-1,TRBD1,TRBV6-5,CASSYSRTGGEAFF
TRBJ2-2,TRBD2,TRBV19,CASSSLGLAGQNTGELFF
TRBJ1-2,.,TRBV5-6,CASRQEKNYGYTF
TRBJ1-3,TRBD1,TRBV7-8,CASSLGGQGISGNTIYF
TRBJ1-1,TRBD1,TRBV28,CASSSWTGLAEAFF
TRBJ2-3,.,TRBV19,CASSPLGVASTDTQYF
TRBJ2-1,.,TRBV18,CASSPGRAHEQFF
TRBJ2-7,.,TRBV6-6,CASSYPGTYEQYF
TRBJ1-2,TRBD1,TRBV6-5,CASSSPGTGGLGGYTF
TRBJ2-3,TRBD1,TRBV3-1/TRBV3-2,CASSQEGQGSMGDTQYF
TRBJ2-2,.,TRBV6-2/TRBV6-3,CASSYSGQGYITGELFF
TRBJ2-2,TRBD1,TRBV9,CASSVNRGERWTGELFF
TRBJ1-2,.,TRBV7-2,CASSFSGGHYGYTF
TRBJ2-7,TRBD2,TRBV15,CATSGGLAVAYEQYF
TRBJ2-3,TRBD2,TRBV6-1,CASSDRASGTDTQYF
TRBJ2-5,.,TRBV5-8,CASSLGLGVTQYF
TRBJ2-2,.,TRBV27,CASTRVGWFNTGELFF
TRBJ1-1,TRBD1,TRBV7-9,CASSYRQGTTEAFF
TRBJ1-4,TRBD1,TRBV6-6,CASNKDRGGTNEKLFF
TRBJ2-7,TRBD2,TRBV3-1/TRBV3-2,CASSQELAGEGSEQYF
TRBJ2-5,.,TRBV5-1,CASSLDQKEETQYF
TRBJ1-2,.,TRBV9,CASSPDNYGYTF
TRBJ2-7,.,TRBV4-3,CASSQDSGSYEQYF
TRBJ2-7,TRBD1,TRBV5-6,CASSWATGGIYEQYF
TRBJ2-3,TRBD2,TRBV7-2,CASSTAASGGWRGTQYF
TRBJ1-6,TRBD1,TRBV18,CASSPSGQGLTPLHF
TRBJ2-5,.,TRBV11-2,CATQTRVETQYF
TRBJ2-6,TRBD1,TRBV27,CASRLQGAGANVLTF
TRBJ1-6,.,TRBV27,CASSIQGLGSPLHF
TRBJ2-5,.,TRBV5-1,CASSLEGAPGLPYQETQYF
TRBJ2-1,TRBD2,TRBV7-2,CASSLGGGGSYNEQFF
TRBJ2-1,TRBD1,TRBV7-8,CASRDRGYNEQFF
TRBJ2-7,.,TRBV11-2,CASSPTTRVRPYF
TRBJ1-5,TRBD1,TRBV19,CASSMLDRGPNQPQHF
TRBJ2-1,TRBD2,TRBV19,CASSRTSGGTKRGNEQFF
TRBJ2-2,.,TRBV5-1,CASSLGDFNAGELFF
TRBJ1-2,TRBD1,TRBV7-2,CASSLSGTGGHGYTF
TRBJ2-2,.,TRBV12-3/TRBV12-4,CASSSARGGELFF
TRBJ2-3,.,TRBV19,CASTSGRATDTQYF
TRBJ1-2,TRBD1,TRBV4-2,CASSPDRGYGYTF
TRBJ1-1,TRBD1,TRBV29-1,CSVERDRGANTEAFF
TRBJ1-3,.,TRBV12-3/TRBV12-4,CASSSPSGNTIYF
TRBJ2-7,.,TRBV7-9,CASSLSGSGEQYF
TRBJ2-1,TRBD2,TRBV18,CASSGLGSNEQFF